This T cell receptor beta chain was retrieved from a study of blood T cell repertoires in COVID-19 (dated by TCRdb to about 2020). As for the study more broadly: Samples covering the acute and convalescent phases of COVID-19 were provided by collaborators in the United States, Italy and Spain. The material from the prospective study consisted of cDNA or gDNA derived from T cells, B-cell-depleted T cells, or PBMCs. Deeply sampled blood TCRbeta repertoires from subjects exposed to, actively infected with, or recovered from COVID-19 were included in the dataset. The repertoires were made available in a free public database intended to serve as a resource for research on the immune response to SARS-CoV-2. The samples were drawn from the first 160 participants of the ongoing ImmuneRACE study and from 950 to 1,500 subjects provided by 6 global collaborators. A de-identified subject ID, COVID-19 status, age in years and sex were almost always included in the sample metadata. Where available, HLA class I and class II types were obtained from metadata supplied by the sample provider rather than from assay-based typing. Broader findings and caveats from the paper: Clinical and demographic metadata were provided uncurated, with the amount varying by source and participant.

One collaborating source in Seattle enrolled patients during active infection and followed them longitudinally through the course of disease. Each collaborating institution followed its own protocols to collect whole blood in K2EDTA tubes. For TCRbeta analysis, collaborators shipped samples as frozen whole blood, isolated PBMCs, or DNA extracted from either of those sample types. TCRbeta CDR3 regions were amplified from genomic DNA by means of the immunoSEQ Assay, a bias-controlled multiplex PCR. Processing in the source paper ran as follows. The number of nucleated cells in each sample was estimated by amplification of reference gene primers within the assay. Sequence reads were collapsed and filtered to measure the absolute abundance of every unique TCRbeta CDR3 rearrangement. For each sample, productive Simpson clonality was calculated as the square root of Simpson's diversity index over productive rearrangements. Imported from immuneACCESS, the table was reduced by TCRdb to in-frame sequences with V and J called. These copies leave out some clones; in studies compared against another copy, an unresolved V gene accounts for under half, and the cause of the remainder is not known. V and J calls and clone size are as listed in that table; D and trimming were resolved from the DNA. This sample comprises approximately 500,000 clones, approximately 88% of them detected only once. The ten largest account for roughly 7.3% of the sample.

The germline V gene yields MNHEY for CDR1 and SVGAGI for CDR2. V sheds 6 bases and J sheds 0 bases, leaving 8 bases between their ends. The CDR3 spans 13 residues, from the cysteine through the phenylalanine. The DNA shown is the 39-base CDR3, in frame from base 1. This clone has only one observation. The antigen this receptor binds is unknown. The input lacks base qualities; no much larger clone sits a single base away. This CDR3 is also generated by other DNA sequences in the sample. The sequenced sample was peripheral blood. In this chain, TRBV6-5 is recombined with TRBJ1-1; D gene: possibly TRBD1, on 5 matching bases. The origin of this receptor is a woman aged 45-60 years with COVID-19, enrolled during active disease. The nucleotide sequence is TGTGCCAGCAGCGACAGCTTGAACACTGAAGCTTTCTTT. Its protein is CASSDSLNTEAFF.